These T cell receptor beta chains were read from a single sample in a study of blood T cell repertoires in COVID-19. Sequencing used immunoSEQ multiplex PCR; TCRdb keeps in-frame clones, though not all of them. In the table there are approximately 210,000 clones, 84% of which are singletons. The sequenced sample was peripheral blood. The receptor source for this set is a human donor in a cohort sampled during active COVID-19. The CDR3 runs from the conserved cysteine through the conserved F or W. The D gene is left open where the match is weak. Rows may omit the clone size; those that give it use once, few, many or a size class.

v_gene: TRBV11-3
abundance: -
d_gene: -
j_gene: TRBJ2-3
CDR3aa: CASSLRIGRGTDTQYF
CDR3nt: TGTGCCAGCAGCTTACGTATCGGGCGGGGCACAGATACGCAGTATTTT

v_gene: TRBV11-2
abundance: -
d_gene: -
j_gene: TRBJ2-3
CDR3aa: CASSPLGQGSTDTQYF
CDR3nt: TGTGCCAGCAGCCCCCTGGGCCAGGGGAGCACAGATACGCAGTATTTT

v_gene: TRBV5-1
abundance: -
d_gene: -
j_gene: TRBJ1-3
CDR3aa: CASSLEARSGNTIYF
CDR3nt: TGCGCCAGCAGCTTGGAAGCTCGCTCTGGAAACACCATATATTTT

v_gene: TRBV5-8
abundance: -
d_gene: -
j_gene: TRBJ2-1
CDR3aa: CASRAMRVNNEQFF
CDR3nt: TGTGCCAGCAGGGCTATGAGGGTCAACAATGAGCAGTTCTTC

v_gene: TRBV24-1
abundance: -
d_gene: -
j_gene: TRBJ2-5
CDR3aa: CATAREETQYF
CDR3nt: TGTGCCACCGCCCGGGAAGAGACCCAGTACTTC

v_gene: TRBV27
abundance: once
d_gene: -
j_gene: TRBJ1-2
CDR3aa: CASSLSMGEYGYTF
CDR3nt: TGTGCCAGCAGTTTATCGATGGGAGAATATGGCTACACCTTC

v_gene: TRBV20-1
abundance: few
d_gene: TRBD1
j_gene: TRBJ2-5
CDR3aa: CSASDRAGAQYF
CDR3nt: TGCAGTGCTAGTGACAGGGCTGGTGCCCAGTACTTC

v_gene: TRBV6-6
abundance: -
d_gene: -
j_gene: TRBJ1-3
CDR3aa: CASSYSEGLSGNTIYF
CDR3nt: TGTGCCAGCAGTTACTCGGAGGGTCTCTCTGGAAACACCATATATTTT

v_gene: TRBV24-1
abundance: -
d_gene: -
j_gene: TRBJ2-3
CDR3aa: CATSDFPGGSDTQYF
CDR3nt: TGTGCCACCAGTGATTTCCCCGGGGGTTCAGATACGCAGTATTTT

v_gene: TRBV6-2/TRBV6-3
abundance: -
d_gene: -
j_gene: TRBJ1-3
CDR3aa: CASSYWGSANSGNTIYF
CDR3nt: TGTGCCAGCAGTTACTGGGGCTCTGCGAACTCTGGAAACACCATATATTTT

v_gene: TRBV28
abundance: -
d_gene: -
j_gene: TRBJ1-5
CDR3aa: CASRVSNQPQHF
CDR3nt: TGTGCCAGCCGTGTCAGCAATCAGCCCCAGCATTTT